A selection of T cell receptor beta chains follows, all from one sample in a study of cytomegalovirus exposure and HLA in healthy donors. The protocol was immunoSEQ multiplex PCR, while the TCRdb copy is restricted to in-frame clones and leaves out a portion. The sample holds tens of thousands of clones, 89% seen once. Sequenced material: PBMCs. The receptor set was obtained from a young woman in good health and CMV-seronegative. Each CDR3 is given with its conserved first and last residue. The order of the fields is D gene, J gene, clone size, V gene, CDR3 protein, CDR3 DNA. A D gene is named only where the DNA matches it firmly. Size tells how often a clone was seen (once, few, many) or the class of an expanded clone, and some rows leave it out.

d_gene: TRBD1
j_gene: TRBJ2-5
abundance: -
v_gene: TRBV2
CDR3aa: CASRRSQVGQASDQYF
CDR3nt: TGTGCCAGCAGACGATCCCAGGTGGGACAGGCATCTGACCAGTACTTC

d_gene: -
j_gene: TRBJ2-1
abundance: -
v_gene: TRBV19
CDR3aa: CASMGGTYNEQFF
CDR3nt: TGTGCCAGTATGGGCGGGACTTACAATGAGCAGTTCTTC

d_gene: TRBD2
j_gene: TRBJ2-3
abundance: few
v_gene: TRBV27
CDR3aa: CASSPNLAGARTDTQYF
CDR3nt: TGTGCCAGCAGTCCTAATTTAGCGGGGGCCCGCACAGATACGCAGTATTTT

d_gene: -
j_gene: TRBJ1-1
abundance: -
v_gene: TRBV13
CDR3aa: CASSPSPVTEAFF
CDR3nt: TGTGCCAGCAGTCCTTCGCCGGTCACTGAAGCTTTCTTT

d_gene: -
j_gene: TRBJ1-2
abundance: -
v_gene: TRBV11-2
CDR3aa: CASSLGTEYGYTF
CDR3nt: TGTGCCAGCAGCTTAGGGACAGAGTATGGCTACACCTTC

d_gene: TRBD1
j_gene: TRBJ1-2
abundance: -
v_gene: TRBV6-1
CDR3aa: CASSEVRTGAGYTF
CDR3nt: TGTGCCAGCAGTGAAGTAAGGACAGGGGCTGGCTACACCTTC

d_gene: -
j_gene: TRBJ2-4
abundance: -
v_gene: TRBV5-6
CDR3aa: CASSLAGLRNIQYF
CDR3nt: TGTGCCAGCAGCTTGGCAGGACTCCGAAACATTCAGTACTTC

d_gene: -
j_gene: TRBJ1-1
abundance: -
v_gene: TRBV29-1
CDR3aa: CSVDPRGFIDTEAFF
CDR3nt: TGCAGCGTTGATCCTCGAGGGTTTATTGACACTGAAGCTTTCTTT

d_gene: -
j_gene: TRBJ1-5
abundance: -
v_gene: TRBV19
CDR3aa: CASSIGGRGYNQPQHF
CDR3nt: TGTGCCAGTAGTATAGGGGGCAGGGGTTACAATCAGCCCCAGCATTTT

d_gene: -
j_gene: TRBJ1-5
abundance: -
v_gene: TRBV6-1
CDR3aa: CASSVAGSPQHF
CDR3nt: TGTGCCAGCTCGGTCGCAGGATCGCCCCAGCATTTT

d_gene: -
j_gene: TRBJ2-3
abundance: -
v_gene: TRBV28
CDR3aa: CASSLTTQGTFADTQYF
CDR3nt: TGTGCCAGCAGTTTAACCACTCAGGGGACGTTTGCAGATACGCAGTATTTT

d_gene: -
j_gene: TRBJ2-7
abundance: -
v_gene: TRBV30
CDR3aa: CAWSAGSLQLEQYF
CDR3nt: TGTGCCTGGAGTGCGGGATCGCTACAACTGGAGCAGTACTTC

d_gene: -
j_gene: TRBJ2-1
abundance: -
v_gene: TRBV29-1
CDR3aa: CSVVLAQLGSNEQFF
CDR3nt: TGCAGCGTTGTCCTAGCGCAACTTGGGTCCAATGAGCAGTTCTTC

d_gene: TRBD2
j_gene: TRBJ2-7
abundance: -
v_gene: TRBV4-3
CDR3aa: CASSRTSVKSPYEQYF
CDR3nt: TGCGCCAGCAGCAGGACTAGCGTTAAATCGCCCTACGAGCAGTACTTC

d_gene: -
j_gene: TRBJ1-1
abundance: -
v_gene: TRBV4-2
CDR3aa: CASSQARITEAFF
CDR3nt: TGTGCCAGCAGCCAAGCCAGGATCACTGAAGCTTTCTTT

d_gene: TRBD2
j_gene: TRBJ2-2
abundance: -
v_gene: TRBV25-1
CDR3aa: CASSELADTGELFF
CDR3nt: TGTGCCAGCAGTGAACTAGCGGACACCGGGGAGCTGTTTTTT

d_gene: -
j_gene: TRBJ1-1
abundance: -
v_gene: TRBV5-5
CDR3aa: CASSLWGWRIMNTEAFF
CDR3nt: TGTGCCAGCAGCTTGTGGGGATGGAGGATAATGAACACTGAAGCTTTCTTT

d_gene: -
j_gene: TRBJ2-1
abundance: few
v_gene: TRBV5-1
CDR3aa: CASSLALNEQFF
CDR3nt: TGCGCCAGCAGCTTGGCACTAAATGAGCAGTTCTTC

d_gene: TRBD1
j_gene: TRBJ1-2
abundance: -
v_gene: TRBV27
CDR3aa: CASSPGQGRDCTF
CDR3nt: TGTGCCAGCAGTCCGGGACAGGGGAGAGATTGCACCTTC

d_gene: TRBD1
j_gene: TRBJ1-2
abundance: -
v_gene: TRBV2
CDR3aa: CASSYGQGGGYTF
CDR3nt: TGTGCCAGCAGTTACGGACAGGGCGGAGGCTACACCTTC

d_gene: -
j_gene: TRBJ2-1
abundance: -
v_gene: TRBV7-6
CDR3aa: CASSLMGGNEQFF
CDR3nt: TGTGCCAGCAGCCTAATGGGAGGCAATGAGCAGTTCTTC

d_gene: -
j_gene: TRBJ2-5
abundance: -
v_gene: TRBV11-2
CDR3aa: CASSYRLQETQYF
CDR3nt: TGTGCCAGCAGCTACCGACTACAAGAGACCCAGTACTTC

d_gene: -
j_gene: TRBJ2-2
abundance: few
v_gene: TRBV19
CDR3aa: CASSMSLVTTGELFF
CDR3nt: TGTGCCAGTAGTATGTCCCTAGTGACCACCGGGGAGCTGTTTTTT

d_gene: -
j_gene: TRBJ2-7
abundance: -
v_gene: TRBV19
CDR3aa: CASLGQGSYEQYF
CDR3nt: TGTGCCAGCCTGGGGCAGGGCTCCTACGAGCAGTACTTC

d_gene: TRBD1
j_gene: TRBJ1-4
abundance: -
v_gene: TRBV19
CDR3aa: CASSGDSNHEKLFF
CDR3nt: TGTGCCAGTAGTGGGGACAGCAACCATGAAAAACTGTTTTTT

d_gene: TRBD1
j_gene: TRBJ1-3
abundance: -
v_gene: TRBV6-5
CDR3aa: CASSYSTGNSGNTIYF
CDR3nt: TGTGCCAGCAGTTACTCGACAGGGAACTCTGGAAACACCATATATTTT

d_gene: TRBD1
j_gene: TRBJ2-7
abundance: -
v_gene: TRBV5-1
CDR3aa: CASSWTGGLTSYEQYF
CDR3nt: TGCGCCAGCAGCTGGACAGGGGGCCTTACCTCCTACGAGCAGTACTTC

d_gene: -
j_gene: TRBJ1-1
abundance: -
v_gene: TRBV18
CDR3aa: CASSPSLNTEAFF
CDR3nt: TGTGCCAGCTCACCGAGCTTGAACACTGAAGCTTTCTTT

d_gene: TRBD1
j_gene: TRBJ1-1
abundance: -
v_gene: TRBV19
CDR3aa: CASRDRGRTTFF
CDR3nt: TGTGCCAGTAGGGACAGGGGGCGAACTACTTTCTTT

d_gene: TRBD2
j_gene: TRBJ2-5
abundance: -
v_gene: TRBV9
CDR3aa: CASSAQGGAQETQYF
CDR3nt: TGTGCCAGCAGCGCGCAGGGAGGGGCCCAAGAGACCCAGTACTTC

d_gene: TRBD1
j_gene: TRBJ1-5
abundance: -
v_gene: TRBV19
CDR3aa: CASSIPGQGSNQPQHF
CDR3nt: TGTGCCAGTAGTATACCGGGACAGGGTAGCAATCAGCCCCAGCATTTT

d_gene: -
j_gene: TRBJ2-2
abundance: -
v_gene: TRBV6-5
CDR3aa: CASSSTPTGELFF
CDR3nt: TGTGCCAGCAGTTCAACTCCCACCGGGGAGCTGTTTTTT

d_gene: -
j_gene: TRBJ1-3
abundance: -
v_gene: TRBV21-1
CDR3aa: CASSLPGQGKSGNTIYF
CDR3nt: TGTGCCAGCAGCCTGCCAGGGCAGGGCAAATCTGGAAACACCATATATTTT

d_gene: TRBD1
j_gene: TRBJ1-1
abundance: -
v_gene: TRBV11-3
CDR3aa: CASSPGQGLNTEAFF
CDR3nt: TGTGCCAGCAGCCCGGGACAGGGATTGAACACTGAAGCTTTCTTT

d_gene: TRBD1
j_gene: TRBJ1-3
abundance: -
v_gene: TRBV2
CDR3aa: CASSDPGQGLSGNTIYF
CDR3nt: TGTGCCAGCAGTGACCCGGGACAGGGGCTAAGTGGAAACACCATATATTTT

d_gene: TRBD1
j_gene: TRBJ2-5
abundance: once
v_gene: TRBV5-1
CDR3aa: CASSLSRGGAETQYF
CDR3nt: TGCGCCAGCAGCCTGTCGAGAGGGGGCGCTGAGACCCAGTACTTC

d_gene: TRBD1
j_gene: TRBJ2-7
abundance: -
v_gene: TRBV4-3
CDR3aa: CASSQGDSSYEQYF
CDR3nt: TGCGCCAGCAGCCAAGGGGACAGTTCCTACGAGCAGTACTTC

d_gene: TRBD2
j_gene: TRBJ2-1
abundance: -
v_gene: TRBV28
CDR3aa: CASRGLAGPISYNEQFF
CDR3nt: TGTGCCAGCAGGGGACTAGCGGGGCCTATCTCCTACAATGAGCAGTTCTTC

d_gene: -
j_gene: TRBJ2-7
abundance: -
v_gene: TRBV7-2
CDR3aa: CASRIASTYEQYF
CDR3nt: TGTGCCAGCAGAATAGCGAGTACCTACGAGCAGTACTTC

d_gene: TRBD1
j_gene: TRBJ2-1
abundance: -
v_gene: TRBV11-2
CDR3aa: CASSLQGASYNEQFF
CDR3nt: TGTGCCAGCAGCCTACAGGGGGCTTCCTACAATGAGCAGTTCTTC

d_gene: -
j_gene: TRBJ1-2
abundance: -
v_gene: TRBV30
CDR3aa: CAWSAPGVDYGYTF
CDR3nt: TGTGCCTGGAGTGCCCCGGGAGTGGACTATGGCTACACCTTC

d_gene: -
j_gene: TRBJ2-1
abundance: -
v_gene: TRBV7-8
CDR3aa: CASSPDSYNEQFF
CDR3nt: TGTGCCAGCAGCCCGGACTCTTACAATGAGCAGTTCTTC

d_gene: TRBD1
j_gene: TRBJ2-5
abundance: -
v_gene: TRBV14
CDR3aa: CASSQKWGTEGTQYF
CDR3nt: TGTGCCAGCAGCCAAAAGTGGGGGACAGAGGGGACCCAGTACTTC

d_gene: -
j_gene: TRBJ1-4
abundance: -
v_gene: TRBV30
CDR3aa: CAWRGPRSDEKLFF
CDR3nt: TGTGCCTGGAGGGGGCCTAGGTCAGATGAAAAACTGTTTTTT

d_gene: TRBD1
j_gene: TRBJ1-2
abundance: -
v_gene: TRBV18
CDR3aa: CASSAKTGTYGYTF
CDR3nt: TGTGCCAGCTCAGCAAAGACAGGGACCTATGGCTACACCTTC

d_gene: -
j_gene: TRBJ2-7
abundance: -
v_gene: TRBV6-5
CDR3aa: CASSLRLRQYEQYF
CDR3nt: TGTGCCAGCAGTCTCCGGTTGCGACAGTACGAGCAGTACTTC

d_gene: -
j_gene: TRBJ2-1
abundance: -
v_gene: TRBV9
CDR3aa: CASSVGGGISYNEQFF
CDR3nt: TGTGCCAGCAGCGTAGGGGGCGGGATCTCCTACAATGAGCAGTTCTTC

d_gene: -
j_gene: TRBJ2-5
abundance: -
v_gene: TRBV2
CDR3aa: CASSDTRRTKETQYF
CDR3nt: TGTGCCAGCAGTGACACTAGACGGACGAAAGAGACCCAGTACTTC

d_gene: -
j_gene: TRBJ2-1
abundance: -
v_gene: TRBV18
CDR3aa: CASSPLQIDRVFYNEQFF
CDR3nt: TGTGCCAGCTCACCTCTCCAAATAGATCGGGTGTTCTACAATGAGCAGTTCTTC

d_gene: TRBD2
j_gene: TRBJ2-1
abundance: -
v_gene: TRBV28
CDR3aa: CASTNRLAGVGEQFF
CDR3nt: TGTGCCAGCACTAATAGACTAGCGGGAGTGGGTGAGCAGTTCTTC